This TCR beta chain was obtained from a study of blood T cell repertoires in COVID-19 (dated by TCRdb to the early 2020s). About the investigation overall: Samples from collaborators originated in the United States, Italy and Spain and spanned both the acute and convalescent phases of COVID-19. The prospective study material was composed of cDNA or gDNA derived from T cells, B-cell-depleted T cells, or PBMCs. Deeply sampled blood TCRbeta repertoires from subjects exposed to, actively infected with, or recovered from COVID-19 were included in the dataset. The repertoires were released in a freely available public database meant as a resource for research on the immune response to SARS-CoV-2. The samples were drawn from the first 160 participants of the ongoing ImmuneRACE study and from over 950 subjects provided by 6 global collaborators. A de-identified subject ID, COVID-19 status, age in years and sex were almost always included in the sample metadata. Where available, HLA class I and class II types were obtained from metadata supplied by the sample provider rather than from assay-based typing. What the study reported, not specific to this receptor: Clinical and demographic metadata were provided uncurated, with the amount varying by source and participant.

In the case of this clone: The antigen this receptor binds is unknown. The input lacks base qualities; no much larger clone sits a single base away.

Each collaborating institution followed its own protocols to collect whole blood in K2EDTA tubes. For TCRbeta analysis, collaborators shipped samples as frozen whole blood, isolated PBMCs, or DNA extracted from either of those sample types. Counted from cysteine to phenylalanine, this CDR3 has 13 amino acids. The sequence is cut down to CDR3 DNA, 39 bases in frame from base 1. The germline V and J ends show losses of 6 bases and 0 bases respectively, and no gene match explains 2 bases of the junction. Per the germline V gene (reference sequence), SGHKS is the CDR1 and YYEKEE is the CDR2. TCRbeta CDR3 regions were amplified from genomic DNA by means of the immunoSEQ Assay, a bias-controlled multiplex PCR. As for how the authors treated the data: Nucleated cell counts per sample were estimated from amplification of reference gene primers within the assay. Sequence reads were collapsed and filtered to measure the absolute abundance of every unique TCRbeta CDR3 rearrangement. For each sample, productive Simpson clonality was calculated as the square root of Simpson's diversity index over productive rearrangements. TCRdb took over this immuneACCESS table, retaining in-frame rearrangements with V and J assigned. Such tables are incomplete; in checked studies, under half of the missing clones stem from an unresolved V gene, and the remainder is unexplained. V, J and clone size are taken as reported in that table, and D and trimming were inferred from the DNA itself. In all, the sample holds about 180,000 clones, and about 91% of those were seen once. Clones ranked in the top ten supply 3.5% to 5% of the sample.

The chain uses TRBV5-5 and TRBJ1-1, and 7 bases in between align with TRBD1. This receptor was obtained from a woman younger than 45 with acute or convalescent COVID-19. The sample consisted of peripheral blood. The sequence in DNA is TGTGCCAGCACGGGACAGTTGAACACTGAAGCTTTCTTT. Its translation is CASTGQLNTEAFF.